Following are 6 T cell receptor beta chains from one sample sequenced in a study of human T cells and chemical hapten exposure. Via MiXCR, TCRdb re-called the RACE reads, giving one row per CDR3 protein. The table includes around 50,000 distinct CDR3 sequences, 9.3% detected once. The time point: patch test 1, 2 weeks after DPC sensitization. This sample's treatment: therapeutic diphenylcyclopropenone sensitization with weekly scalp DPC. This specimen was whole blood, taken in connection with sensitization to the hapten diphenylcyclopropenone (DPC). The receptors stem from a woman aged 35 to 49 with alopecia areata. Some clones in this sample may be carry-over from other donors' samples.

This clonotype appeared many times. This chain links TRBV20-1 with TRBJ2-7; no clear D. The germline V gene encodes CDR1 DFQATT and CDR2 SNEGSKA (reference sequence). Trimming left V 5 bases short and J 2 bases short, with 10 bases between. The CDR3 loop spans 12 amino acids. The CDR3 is CSAPPGPYEQYF. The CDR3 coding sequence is TGCAGTGCTCCCCCCGGTCCCTACGAGCAGTACTTC.

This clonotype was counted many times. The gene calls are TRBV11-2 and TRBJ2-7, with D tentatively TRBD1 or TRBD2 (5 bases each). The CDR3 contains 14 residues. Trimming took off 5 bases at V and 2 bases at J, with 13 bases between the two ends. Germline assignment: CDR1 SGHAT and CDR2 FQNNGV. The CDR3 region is CASSLTGQTYEQYF. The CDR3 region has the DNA TGTGCCAGCAGCCTCACGGGGCAAACCTACGAGCAGTACTTC.

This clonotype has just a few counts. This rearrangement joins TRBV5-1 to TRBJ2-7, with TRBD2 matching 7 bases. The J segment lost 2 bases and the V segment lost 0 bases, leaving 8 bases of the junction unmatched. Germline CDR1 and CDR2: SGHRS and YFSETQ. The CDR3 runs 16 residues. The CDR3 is CASSLATLADPYEQYF. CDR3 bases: TGCGCCAGCAGCTTGGCGACGCTAGCGGACCCCTACGAGCAGTACTTC.

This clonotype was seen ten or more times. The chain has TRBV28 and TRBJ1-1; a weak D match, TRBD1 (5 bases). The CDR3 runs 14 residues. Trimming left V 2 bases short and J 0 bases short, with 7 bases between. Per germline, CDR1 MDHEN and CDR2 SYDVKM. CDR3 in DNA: TGTGCCAGCAGTTTACCAGGGATGAACACTGAAGCTTTCTTT. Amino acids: CASSLPGMNTEAFF.

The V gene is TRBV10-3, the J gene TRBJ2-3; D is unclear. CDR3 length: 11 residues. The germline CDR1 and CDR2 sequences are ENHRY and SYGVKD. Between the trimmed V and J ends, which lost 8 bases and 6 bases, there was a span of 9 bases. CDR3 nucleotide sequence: TGTGCCATCGCGGATGGGGATACGCAGTATTTT. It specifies CAIADGDTQYF.

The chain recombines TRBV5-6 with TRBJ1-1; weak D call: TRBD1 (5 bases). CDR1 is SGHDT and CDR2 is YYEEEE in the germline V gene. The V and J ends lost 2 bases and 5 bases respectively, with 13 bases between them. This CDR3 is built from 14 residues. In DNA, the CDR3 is TGTGCCAGCAGCTTTTATGGGGCCTGGACTGAAGCTTTCTTT. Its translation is CASSFYGAWTEAFF.